Listed here are 18 T cell receptor beta chains from one sample, sequenced in a study of T-cell memory formation after mild COVID-19. In TCRdb, the 5' RACE reads were re-called with MiXCR into one record per CDR3 protein. The repertoire holds hundreds of thousands of distinct CDR3 sequences, with roughly 15% as singletons. Sequenced material: PBMCs or a T cell subset sorted from them (not recorded which). The receptors were gathered from a young man who had mild COVID-19 (a few samples of this study predate the infection). Cell type and time point are not known.

The V and J genes are TRBV11-2 and TRBJ2-1; a weak D match, TRBD2 (5 bases). Trimming left V 4 bases short and J 0 bases short, with 13 bases between. From germline, CDR1 is SGHAT and CDR2 FQNNGV. The CDR3 has 16 residues. In DNA, the CDR3 is TGTGCCAGCAGCTCTACCCAGCGGAACTCCTACAATGAGCAGTTCTTC. Translating gives CASSSTQRNSYNEQFF.

The chain joins TRBV28 to TRBJ1-5, with a possible D match to TRBD1 (6 bases). CDR3 size: 15 residues. The germline CDR1 and CDR2 sequences are MDHEN and SYDVKM. The V end was cut by 5 bases, the J end by 3 bases, with 14 bases between. CDR3 sequence (DNA): TGTGCCAGCAGTAAAGGGGGGGCGGACAATCAGCCCCAGCATTTT. Translating gives CASSKGGADNQPQHF.

The chain joins TRBV14 to TRBJ2-3; D is uncertain. CDR3 size: 13 residues. Germline loops: CDR1 SGHDN, CDR2 FVKESK. Deletions cut 1 base from V and 5 bases from J, with 7 bases between. The DNA for the CDR3 is TGTGCCAGCAGCCAAGTCGAATTAGATACGCAGTATTTT. This encodes CASSQVELDTQYF.

The chain has TRBV5-1 and TRBJ2-2; D is unclear. Germline CDR1 is SGHRS and CDR2 is YFSETQ. V was pared by 0 bases and J by 5 bases, with 8 bases between. The CDR3 spans 14 residues. The CDR3 sequence: CASSLGFSTGELFF. The CDR3 DNA reads TGCGCCAGCAGCTTGGGATTCTCGACCGGGGAGCTGTTTTTT.

V gene TRBV19 combines with J gene TRBJ2-1; TRBD1 aligns across 9 bases. The CDR3 covers 15 residues. V was clipped by 7 bases and J by 7 bases; unmatched bases: 11. From germline, CDR1 is LNHDA and CDR2 SQIVND (reference sequence). The CDR3 region is CASIPPGQGDNEQFF. CDR3 in DNA: TGTGCCAGTATTCCTCCGGGACAGGGAGATAATGAGCAGTTCTTC.

This chain joins TRBV5-1 and TRBJ2-2, with 8 bases identical to TRBD1. Germline V gene sequence: CDR1 SGHRS, CDR2 YFSETQ. The trim removed 3 bases at V and 6 bases at J, leaving 7 bases unmatched. This CDR3 is 15 amino acids long. The CDR3 spells CASSSAGGEAGELFF. The CDR3 DNA sequence: TGCGCCAGCAGCTCCGCAGGGGGCGAGGCCGGGGAGCTGTTTTTT.

J is TRBJ2-5 and V is TRBV12-3 or TRBV12-4; no clear D gene. Trimming removed 5 bases at V and 5 bases at J, with 15 bases between. This CDR3 contains 14 residues. This chain's CDR3 is CASSPDVVGETQYF. The CDR3 bases are TGTGCCAGCAGTCCGGACGTGGTAGGGGAGACCCAGTACTTC.

This clonotype was seen a handful of times. The rearrangement links TRBV30 to TRBJ2-7, with D possibly TRBD2 on 5 matching bases. CDR3 length: 14 residues. V lost 0 bases to trimming and J lost 0 bases, with 9 bases between them. The germline V gene has CDR1 GTSNPN and CDR2 SVGIG (reference sequence). The CDR3 region is CAWSVEDFSYEQYF. The CDR3 DNA is TGTGCCTGGAGTGTAGAGGACTTCTCCTACGAGCAGTACTTC.

This chain's CDR3 is CASSHAGGKETQYF. CDR3 sequence (DNA): TGTGCCAGCAGCCATGCGGGGGGAAAAGAGACCCAGTACTTC. This rearrangement joins TRBV7-9 to TRBJ2-5; 8 bases are shared with TRBD2. The CDR3 spans 14 residues. J lost 3 bases, V lost 5 bases, and 5 bases had no gene match. CDR1 SEHNR and CDR2 FQNEAQ come from the germline V gene (reference sequence).

CDR3 coding DNA: TGTGCCAGCAGCTTAATTCCCCACGGCGGGGTCTATGGCTACACCTTC. Its translation: CASSLIPHGGVYGYTF. The rearrangement links TRBV7-3 to TRBJ1-2; D is unclear. The germline gives CDR1 SGHTA, CDR2 FQGTGA. The CDR3 runs to 16 residues. V was trimmed by 1 base and J by 4 bases, leaving 16 bases between them.

This rearrangement joins TRBV7-9 to TRBJ2-3; TRBD2 might be the D (5 bases). The CDR3 loop spans 16 amino acids. CDR1 SEHNR and CDR2 FQNEAQ come from the germline V gene (reference sequence). With 1 base removed from V and 5 bases from J, the gap between germline ends came to 16 bases. The CDR3 is CASSLGASRPLDTQYF. The CDR3 coding sequence is TGTGCCAGCAGCTTAGGGGCTAGCAGACCCTTAGATACGCAGTATTTT.

This clonotype has more than one count but fewer than ten. The chain combines TRBV5-8 with TRBJ1-1; weak D call: TRBD1 (6 bases). CDR1 and CDR2 (germline): SGHTS, YDEGEE. The germline V and J ends were trimmed by 4 bases and 9 bases, with 19 bases remaining between them. The CDR3 is 14 residues long. CDR3 loop: CASSPRQVPEKAFF. The CDR3 DNA sequence: TGTGCCAGCAGCCCGAGACAGGTCCCTGAGAAAGCTTTCTTT.

This sequence joins TRBV4-1 and TRBJ1-2; no clear D. Trimming pared 0 bases from V and 8 bases from J, leaving 13 bases between. Germline assignment: CDR1 MGHRA and CDR2 YSYEKL. CDR3 length: 14 amino acids. As DNA, the CDR3 is TGCGCCAGCAGCCAAGAGACTATACCTCGGGGCTACACCTTC. The encoded protein is CASSQETIPRGYTF.

This clonotype was recorded a few times. CDR3 residues: CASSQEGGQGWETQYF. As DNA, the CDR3 is TGCGCCAGCAGCCAAGAGGGAGGACAGGGTTGGGAGACCCAGTACTTC. The chain is built from TRBV4-1 and TRBJ2-5; 8 bases line up with TRBD1. Losses at the gene ends were 0 bases for V and 5 bases for J; bases not matched to a gene: 8. This CDR3 has 16 amino acids. Germline CDR1 and CDR2: MGHRA and YSYEKL.

This clonotype appeared a few times. The chain links TRBV4-2 to TRBJ2-5; TRBD1 might be the D (6 bases). This CDR3 comprises 15 residues. Deletions cut 1 base from V and 2 bases from J, with 11 bases between. Germline V gene data show CDR1 as LGHNA and CDR2 as YNFKEQ. The CDR3 region has the DNA TGTGCCAGCAGCCAAGTTGGGGACATACAAGAGACCCAGTACTTC. Translated: CASSQVGDIQETQYF.

This clonotype has just a few counts. This chain connects TRBV28 to TRBJ2-2; D could derive from TRBD1 or TRBD2 (5 bases each). This CDR3 has 14 residues. Germline lookup yields CDR1 MDHEN and CDR2 SYDVKM. V lost 6 bases and J lost 3, with 11 bases in between. The CDR3 here is CASSLGPYTGELFF. As DNA, the CDR3 is TGTGCCAGCAGCTTGGGACCGTACACCGGGGAGCTGTTTTTT.

The gene calls are TRBV5-4 and TRBJ1-1, with TRBD1 matching 8 bases. The CDR3 length is 16 residues. Looked up from germline, CDR1 is SGHNT and CDR2 is YYREEE (reference sequence). V shed 4 bases and J 1 base; nucleotides not matched to a gene: 9. CDR3 region: CASSAGRGLGNTEAFF. CDR3 bases: TGTGCCAGCAGCGCCGGCAGGGGGCTCGGGAACACTGAAGCTTTCTTT.

V and J are TRBV5-1 and TRBJ2-7, with D tentatively TRBD2 (6 bases). Germline CDR1 and CDR2: SGHRS and YFSETQ. Trimming removed 4 bases at V and 2 bases at J, with 22 bases between. The CDR3 spans 17 residues. The CDR3 here is CASSPEAGILDPYEQYV. The DNA of the CDR3 is TGCGCCAGCAGCCCCGAGGCGGGGATTTTGGACCCCTACGAGCAGTACGTC.